Listed below are T cell receptor beta chains from one sample, sequenced in a study of Ad26.COV2.S vaccination and SARS-CoV-2 variants. Assay used: immunoSEQ multiplex PCR; TCRdb lists only in-frame clones, some missing. In the table there are 380,000 or so clones, around four fifths of which are singletons. The material sequenced was peripheral blood, taken in a trial of Ad26.COV2.S vaccine versus placebo. These receptors were collected from a person aged 18-65 years who received the Ad26.COV2.S COVID-19 vaccine or a placebo. Both conserved end residues are part of each CDR3. D genes are given only for firm matches. Clone size appears in some rows only: once, few, many, or a class for an expanded clone.

>TRBD2|NA|TRBJ2-1|TRBV6-2/TRBV6-3
CASSLGGAGGFEQFF
TGTGCCAGCAGCCTCGGGGGAGCGGGGGGGTTTGAGCAGTTCTTC
>TRBD2|NA|TRBJ2-7|TRBV11-3
CASSPRTSGAYEQYF
TGTGCCAGCAGCCCACGGACTAGCGGGGCCTACGAGCAGTACTTC
>NA|NA|TRBJ1-2|TRBV4-3
CASSQDFPRAYGYTF
TGCGCCAGCAGCCAAGATTTCCCCAGGGCCTATGGCTACACCTTC
>NA|few|TRBJ2-7|TRBV7-2
CASSSQGGSYEQYF
TGTGCCAGCAGCTCCCAAGGGGGGTCCTACGAGCAGTACTTC
>NA|NA|TRBJ2-7|TRBV3-1/TRBV3-2
CASSQLDLAEQYF
TGTGCCAGCAGCCAACTGGACCTTGCCGAGCAGTACTTC
>NA|NA|TRBJ1-1|TRBV11-2
CASSLVGRTNTEAFF
TGTGCCAGCAGCTTAGTTGGCCGGACGAACACTGAAGCTTTCTTT
>NA|NA|TRBJ2-7|TRBV5-6
CASSHLGGYEQYF
TGTGCCAGCAGCCATCTAGGGGGCTACGAGCAGTACTTC
>NA|NA|TRBJ1-2|TRBV28
CASSLYRTHGYTF
TGTGCCAGCAGTTTATACCGGACTCATGGCTACACCTTC
>NA|NA|TRBJ2-7|TRBV6-5
CASTTKKGGFGEQYF
TGTGCCAGCACTACGAAGAAGGGGGGGTTTGGCGAGCAGTACTTC
>TRBD1|NA|TRBJ2-2|TRBV7-9
CASSSQTGITGELFF
TGTGCCAGCAGCTCTCAGACAGGGATCACCGGGGAGCTGTTTTTT
>NA|NA|TRBJ2-5|TRBV5-1
CASSLEGVATQYF
TGCGCCAGCAGTCTGGAGGGGGTGGCGACCCAGTACTTC
>NA|NA|TRBJ1-2|TRBV6-4
CASSASVGGSYGYTF
TGTGCCAGCAGTGCTTCGGTCGGGGGATCCTATGGCTACACCTTC
>NA|once|TRBJ2-3|TRBV11-3
CASSPGLSTDTQYF
TGTGCCAGCAGCCCCGGACTGAGCACAGATACGCAGTATTTT
>NA|NA|TRBJ1-6|TRBV7-8
CASSLTDNSPLHF
TGTGCCAGCAGCTTAACAGATAATTCACCCCTCCACTTT
>NA|NA|TRBJ2-1|TRBV6-5
CASSNVIQSYNEQFF
TGTGCCAGCAGCAACGTCATACAGTCCTACAATGAGCAGTTCTTC
>TRBD1|few|TRBJ1-3|TRBV18
CASSSYRGSSGNTIYF
TGTGCCAGCTCATCGTACAGGGGAAGCTCTGGAAACACCATATATTTT
>TRBD2|NA|TRBJ2-3|TRBV10-3
CAISGLAAHDTQYF
TGTGCCATCAGTGGACTAGCGGCCCACGATACGCAGTATTTT
>NA|NA|TRBJ2-2|TRBV5-1
CASSLGAANTGELFF
TGCGCCAGCAGCTTGGGAGCAGCGAACACCGGGGAGCTGTTTTTT
>NA|few|TRBJ2-3|TRBV7-2
CASSLTASTQYF
TGTGCCAGCAGCTTAACAGCATCTACGCAGTATTTT
>NA|NA|TRBJ2-7|TRBV5-1
CASSYDQRSYEQYF
TGCGCCAGCAGCTATGACCAGCGGTCCTACGAGCAGTACTTC
>TRBD1|NA|TRBJ1-2|TRBV6-1
CASSERLTGRGYTF
TGTGCCAGCAGTGAACGGTTGACAGGGAGGGGCTACACCTTC
>NA|NA|TRBJ2-3|TRBV6-5
CASSYFPGSTDTQYF
TGTGCCAGCAGTTACTTTCCGGGCAGCACAGATACGCAGTATTTT
>TRBD2|NA|TRBJ2-7|TRBV6-5
CASISVASGRGEQYF
TGTGCCAGCATCTCAGTGGCTAGCGGGAGAGGCGAGCAGTACTTC
>NA|NA|TRBJ2-6|TRBV27
CASSTTTSTSGANVLTF
TGTGCCAGCAGTACCACCACCTCTACCTCTGGGGCCAACGTCCTGACTTTC
>NA|NA|TRBJ1-1|TRBV6-5
CASSYQGSVEAFF
TGTGCCAGCAGTTATCAGGGATCAGTAGAAGCTTTCTTT
>NA|few|TRBJ2-7|TRBV11-2
CASSLRPTITYEQYF
TGTGCCAGCAGCCTCCGCCCAACAATTACCTACGAGCAGTACTTC
>NA|NA|TRBJ2-7|TRBV18
CASSPPGSRVSYEQYF
TGTGCCAGCTCACCACCCGGGAGCAGGGTCTCCTACGAGCAGTACTTC
>NA|NA|TRBJ2-1|TRBV9
CASSADSGRLYNEQFF
TGTGCCAGCAGCGCGGATTCGGGGCGCCTCTACAATGAGCAGTTCTTC
>NA|few|TRBJ1-3|TRBV7-6
CASSLTHGGGNTIYF
TGTGCCAGCAGCTTAACACATGGCGGTGGAAACACCATATATTTT
>NA|NA|TRBJ2-1|TRBV30
CAWSPLFDEQFF
TGTGCCTGGAGCCCACTGTTCGATGAGCAGTTCTTC
>NA|few|TRBJ2-7|TRBV29-1
CSVGTGNYEQYF
TGCAGCGTTGGAACAGGTAACTACGAGCAGTACTTC
>NA|NA|TRBJ2-5|TRBV2
CASSPWDETQYF
TGTGCCAGCAGTCCCTGGGACGAGACCCAGTACTTC
>NA|NA|TRBJ1-1|TRBV13
CASSATGPGGTEAFF
TGTGCCAGCAGCGCCACAGGGCCTGGCGGCACTGAAGCTTTCTTT
>NA|NA|TRBJ2-7|TRBV7-9
CASSLGDYYEQYF
TGTGCCAGCAGCTTGGGGGATTACTACGAGCAGTACTTC
>TRBD1|NA|TRBJ2-3|TRBV5-1
CASSLGGTGPTDTQYF
TGCGCCAGCAGCTTGGGAGGGACAGGACCCACAGATACGCAGTATTTT
>TRBD1|NA|TRBJ2-3|TRBV4-3
CASSQRTGPTDTQYF
TGCGCCAGCAGCCAAAGGACAGGACCCACAGATACGCAGTATTTT
>NA|NA|TRBJ1-5|TRBV6-1
CASSDPNQPQHF
TGTGCCAGCTCGGACCCCAATCAGCCCCAGCATTTT
>NA|few|TRBJ2-1|TRBV5-4
CASSLGLGQGGEQFF
TGTGCCAGCAGCTTGGGGTTGGGGCAGGGAGGTGAGCAGTTCTTC
>TRBD1|NA|TRBJ1-2|TRBV7-6
CASSSPGGAGYTF
TGTGCCAGCAGCTCACCAGGGGGGGCTGGCTACACCTTC
>NA|few|TRBJ2-1|TRBV7-3
CASSLGTDNEQFF
TGTGCCAGCAGCTTAGGTACGGACAATGAGCAGTTCTTC
>TRBD1|once|TRBJ2-1|TRBV6-4
CASSPQGRSYNEQFF
TGTGCCAGCAGCCCACAGGGGCGCTCCTACAATGAGCAGTTCTTC
>NA|NA|TRBJ1-3|TRBV9
CASSVGAGGNTIYF
TGTGCCAGCAGCGTAGGGGCAGGTGGAAACACCATATATTTT
>NA|NA|TRBJ1-2|TRBV7-9
CASSLASTGYTF
TGTGCCAGCAGCTTAGCCAGCACTGGCTACACCTTC
>NA|NA|TRBJ1-1|TRBV3-1/TRBV3-2
CASSPKGRGNTEAFF
TGTGCCAGCAGCCCCAAGGGGCGCGGAAACACTGAAGCTTTCTTT
>NA|NA|TRBJ2-7|TRBV7-9
CASSDKLDYEQYF
TGTGCCAGCAGCGACAAACTAGACTACGAGCAGTACTTC
>TRBD2|NA|TRBJ2-5|TRBV27
CASRFLAGVGETQYF
TGTGCCAGCAGATTCCTAGCGGGGGTTGGGGAGACCCAGTACTTC
>TRBD1|once|TRBJ1-2|TRBV2
CASSEADYRGGYTF
TGTGCCAGCAGTGAAGCGGACTACAGGGGTGGCTACACCTTC
>TRBD2|NA|TRBJ2-1|TRBV9
CASSVGTSGHNEQFF
TGTGCCAGCAGCGTTGGGACTAGCGGGCACAATGAGCAGTTCTTC
>NA|NA|TRBJ2-1|TRBV27
CASSFRTYNEQFF
TGTGCCAGCAGTTTTCGTACCTACAATGAGCAGTTCTTC